A selection of T cell receptor beta chains follows, all from one sample in a study of blood T cells in healthy people across ages. TCRdb re-called the 5' RACE reads through MiXCR, storing one row per CDR3 protein. The table has roughly 720,000 distinct CDR3 sequences, approximately 55% seen once. Sequenced sample: blood. The receptors stem from a man older than 75 in good health. CDR3s include the opening cysteine and the closing phenylalanine or tryptophan. D genes are given only for firm matches. Expanded clones are given a class, and other clones once, few, many or no size at all.

>once|TRBJ2-1|TRBV6-5|-
CASSPAELGYNEQFF
TGTGCCAGCAGTCCAGCGGAGCTGGGATACAATGAGCAGTTCTTC
>-|TRBJ2-7|TRBV9|-
CASSNPSREGDQYEQYF
TGTGCCAGCAGCAATCCCTCCAGGGAGGGGGACCAATACGAGCAGTACTTC
>-|TRBJ2-5|TRBV7-3|TRBD2
CASSLGGGRTETQYF
TGTGCCAGCAGCTTAGGGGGCGGGAGGACAGAGACCCAGTACTTC
>-|TRBJ2-4|TRBV20-1|TRBD1
CSALTPRQGTKNIQYF
TGCAGTGCTTTAACGCCGAGACAGGGCACAAAAAACATTCAGTACTTC
>-|TRBJ2-7|TRBV9|TRBD1
CASSGRTGYEQYF
TGTGCCAGCAGCGGCCGGACAGGCTACGAGCAGTACTTC
>-|TRBJ1-5|TRBV4-2|-
CASSQGYDQPQHF
TGTGCCAGCAGCCAAGGGTATGATCAGCCCCAGCATTTT
>-|TRBJ2-1|TRBV5-1|-
CASSLWAGGENEQFF
TGCGCCAGCAGCTTGTGGGCAGGTGGGGAGAATGAGCAGTTCTTC
>few|TRBJ1-2|TRBV7-9|TRBD1
CASSLVGRGFYGYTF
TGTGCCAGCAGCTTAGTGGGCAGGGGGTTCTATGGCTACACCTTC
>once|TRBJ2-2|TRBV20-1|-
CSARLPRDTGELFF
TGCAGTGCTCGACTACCTCGAGACACCGGGGAGCTGTTTTTT
>-|TRBJ2-1|TRBV7-9|-
CASSGWTAPVVGEQFF
TGTGCCAGCAGCGGATGGACGGCCCCCGTCGTCGGTGAGCAGTTCTTC
>once|TRBJ2-1|TRBV18|-
CAGGSSYNEQFF
TGTGCCGGGGGCAGCTCCTACAATGAGCAGTTCTTC
>-|TRBJ2-7|TRBV5-1|-
CASSPEVNSYEQYF
TGCGCCAGCAGCCCGGAGGTTAATTCCTACGAGCAGTACTTC
>-|TRBJ2-7|TRBV15|-
CATSRTGYEQYF
TGTGCCACCAGCCGGACGGGCTACGAGCAGTACTTC
>few|TRBJ2-7|TRBV28|TRBD2
CASKGTSPSYEQYF
TGTGCCAGCAAGGGGACTAGCCCCTCCTACGAGCAGTACTTC
>-|TRBJ2-3|TRBV6-5|-
CASSPAGYSTDTQYF
TGTGCCAGCTCACCAGCAGGTTATAGCACAGATACGCAGTATTTT
>few|TRBJ2-7|TRBV9|-
CASSVDSGAYEQYF
TGTGCCAGCAGCGTAGATAGCGGAGCCTACGAGCAGTACTTC
>-|TRBJ1-1|TRBV4-2|-
CASSLRAGTTEAFF
TGTGCCAGCAGCCTCCGGGCGGGGACCACTGAAGCTTTCTTT
>few|TRBJ2-3|TRBV2|-
CASSGTRTTNTQYF
TGTGCCAGCAGTGGAACAAGAACAACAAATACGCAGTATTTT
>-|TRBJ2-5|TRBV12-3/TRBV12-4|TRBD2
CASSLGLAGGGNEQYF
TGTGCCAGCAGTTTAGGACTAGCGGGAGGGGGGAATGAGCAGTACTTC